The entry below gives a single T cell receptor beta chain sequence along with its context. The data were taken from a study of control samples from healthy donors and cancer patients. Profiled with immunoSEQ multiplex PCR; TCRdb holds only in-frame clones, not every one. The sample carries some 76,000 clones, about nine tenths recorded once. The sample consisted of PBMCs. The receptor's source is a man aged 55 to 69 with lung cancer.

CDR3 sequence reads: CASSLQGWGETQYF. CDR3 nucleotides: TGTGCCAGCAGCTTGCAGGGTTGGGGAGAGACCCAGTACTTC. J is TRBJ2-5 and V is TRBV5-6; tentative D call: TRBD1 (5 bases). The V gene lost 1 base and the J gene lost 4 bases, with 11 bases spanning the gap. The CDR3 sequence is 14 residues long. Germline V lookup: CDR1 SGHDT, CDR2 YYEEEE.